Presented here are 11 T cell receptor beta chains from one specimen sequenced in a study of cytomegalovirus exposure and HLA in healthy donors. Some clones are missing from TCRdb's copy, which holds only in-frame ones; the method was immunoSEQ multiplex PCR. This sample yields 150,000 to 200,000 clones, of which around 86% are seen a single time; about 1.6% belongs to the top ten. The sequenced sample was PBMCs. All receptors come from a woman younger than 35 in good health and CMV-seronegative.

V usage is TRBV27 and J usage is TRBJ1-2, with D uncertain. Germline-derived CDR1 and CDR2 are MNHEY and SMNVEV (reference sequence). CDR3 size: 16 residues. With 0 bases removed from V and 2 bases from J, the gap between germline ends came to 13 bases. Written as DNA, the CDR3 is TGTGCCAGCAGTTTATCGATACCACCCAGAAACTATGGCTACACCTTC. Residues: CASSLSIPPRNYGYTF.

The CDR3 sequence: CASRRGPTSGTDTQYF. CDR3 coding DNA: TGTGCCAGCAGGCGGGGACCGACTAGTGGGACAGATACGCAGTATTTT. The chain uses TRBV6-6 and TRBJ2-3, with a tentative D call TRBD2 (6 bases). Germline-derived CDR1 and CDR2 are MNHNY and SVGAGI (reference sequence). V lost 6 bases, J lost 3 bases, and 19 bases lay in between. This CDR3 contains 16 residues.

The chain couples TRBV7-9 to TRBJ2-3; maybe TRBD2 (5 bases). The CDR3 is made up of 16 amino acids. Germline-derived CDR1 and CDR2 are SEHNR and FQNEAQ (reference sequence). V was cut by 5 bases and J by 6 bases, with 21 bases left in between. CDR3: CASSPPPRGAGDTQYF. CDR3 sequence (DNA): TGTGCCAGCAGCCCCCCGCCACGGGGAGCTGGGGATACGCAGTATTTT. The complete variable domain, with remaining parts taken from reference TRBV7-9 and TRBJ2-3, reads DTGVSQNPRHKITKRGQNVTFRCDPISEHNRLYWYRQTLGQGPEFLTYFQNEAQLEKSRLLSDRFSAERPKGSFSTLEIQRTEQGDSAMYLCASSPPPRGAGDTQYFGPGTRLTVL.

The chain links TRBV6-6 to TRBJ1-6, with TRBD1 identical over 9 bases. With 7 bases clipped from V and 4 bases from J, the junction kept 5 bases outside the gene matches. This CDR3 contains 15 residues. Germline lookup yields CDR1 MNHNY and CDR2 SVGAGI (reference sequence). CDR3 in amino acids: CASTPGQGYNSPLHF. The CDR3 region has the DNA TGTGCCAGCACTCCGGGACAGGGTTATAATTCACCCCTCCACTTT.

The chain has TRBV30 and TRBJ2-2, with unresolved D. Germline V lookup: CDR1 GTSNPN, CDR2 SVGIG (reference sequence). The V end was cut by 2 bases, the J end by 5 bases, with 9 bases between. This CDR3 is built from 13 residues. CDR3 residues: CAWSPTLTGELFF. CDR3 DNA: TGTGCCTGGAGTCCCACTTTGACCGGGGAGCTGTTTTTT.

The V gene is TRBV9, the J gene TRBJ2-7; possible D gene TRBD1, 7 bases. CDR1 is SGDLS, CDR2 YYNGEE, per germline. The CDR3 is made up of 14 amino acids. The V gene lost 4 bases and the J gene lost 2 bases, with 13 bases spanning the gap. As DNA, the CDR3 is TGTGCCAGCAGCACAGGGGAGGTTACCTACGAGCAGTACTTC. The encoded protein is CASSTGEVTYEQYF.

The chain links TRBV27 to TRBJ1-2; possible D gene TRBD1, 5 bases. CDR1 MNHEY and CDR2 SMNVEV come from the germline V gene (reference sequence). The CDR3 is made up of 14 amino acids. Trimming removed 8 bases from V and 3 bases from J, with 16 bases in between. The CDR3: CASAGWGVDYGYTF. The CDR3 bases are TGTGCCAGCGCCGGCTGGGGGGTCGACTATGGCTACACCTTC.

The gene calls are TRBV14 and TRBJ1-1, with D unclear. The germline CDR1 and CDR2 sequences are SGHDN and FVKESK. Trimming pared 0 bases from V and 0 bases from J, leaving 14 bases between. CDR3 length equals 17 residues. CDR3 sequence reads: CASSQDLMINMNTEAFF. CDR3 bases: TGTGCCAGCAGCCAAGATCTGATGATTAACATGAACACTGAAGCTTTCTTT.

The chain links TRBV11-3 to TRBJ2-1, with D tentatively TRBD2 (5 bases). The CDR3 covers 14 residues. The V end lost 5 bases, the J end lost 8 bases, and 16 bases lay between the germline ends. CDR1 and CDR2 (germline): SGHNT, YENEEA. CDR3 protein: CASSLTGSVDEQFF. CDR3 DNA sequence: TGTGCCAGCAGCCTCACGGGGTCAGTGGATGAGCAGTTCTTC. Combining the CDR3 with reference TRBV11-3 and TRBJ2-1 gives the whole variable domain EAGVVQSPRYKIIEKKQPVAFWCNPISGHNTLYWYLQNLGQGPELLIRYENEEAVDDSQLPKDRFSAERLKGVDSTLKIQPAELGDSAVYLCASSLTGSVDEQFFGPGTRLTVL.

The chain is built from TRBV19 and TRBJ1-2, with D unclear. V shed 4 bases and J shed 0 bases, with 12 bases lying between them. Germline CDR1 reads LNHDA; CDR2 reads SQIVND (reference sequence). This CDR3 has 15 residues. The CDR3 DNA reads as TGTGCCAGTAGTAATCTCGGGAGAGCTAACTATGGCTACACCTTC. This codes for CASSNLGRANYGYTF.

V and J are TRBV5-4 and TRBJ1-2; tentatively, D is TRBD1 (5 bases). In germline, CDR1 is SGHNT, CDR2 YYREEE (reference sequence). This CDR3 is built from 14 residues. V lost 0 bases and J 5 bases, leaving 11 bases between the germline ends. The CDR3 DNA sequence: TGTGCCAGCAGCTTGGGGGACCGGGGGTATGGCTACACCTTC. Amino acid sequence: CASSLGDRGYGYTF.